This T cell receptor beta chain is from a study of cytomegalovirus exposure and HLA in healthy donors. With respect to this clone: The antigen is undetermined.

J gave up 1 base and V 5 bases, and 13 bases lay outside the gene matches. Germline V gene data show CDR1 as SGHTA and CDR2 as FQGNSA. CDR3 length: 18 amino acids. Broader study findings: Rare TCR sequences dominated, though some public TCRs recurred in many donors.

The PCR used 60 Vbeta and 13 Jbeta primers. The table came from immunoSEQ multiplex PCR; TCRdb's copy has only in-frame clones and leaves some out. This table has about 150,000 clones, approximately 80% appearing once. The receptor was isolated from a woman between 35 and 50 years old in good health and CMV-seropositive. The gene calls are TRBV7-2 and TRBJ2-4, with 8 bases matching TRBD2. The sample taken for sequencing was PBMCs. DNA for the CDR3: TGTGCCAGCAGCACAACTAGCGGCTTACTGGGCGCCAAAAACATTCAGTACTTC. Protein: CASSTTSGLLGAKNIQYF.